These 10 T cell receptor beta chains share one sample of origin, sequenced in a study of T cell responses to AZD1222 COVID-19 vaccine. Clones were sequenced by immunoSEQ multiplex PCR, and TCRdb holds only the in-frame ones, with some missing. The sample lists approximately 91,000 clones; roughly 90% were seen once. The material was peripheral blood, obtained 28 days after the second AZD1222 dose. These TCRs come from an adult who received the AZD1222 COVID-19 vaccine.

This chain uses TRBV11-3 with TRBJ2-5, with D perhaps TRBD1 or TRBD2 (5 bases each). The germline V gene has CDR1 SGHNT and CDR2 YENEEA. Between the trimmed V and J ends, which lost 0 bases and 4 bases, there was a span of 12 bases. The CDR3 length is 15 residues. CDR3: CASSLDSGLSETQYF. The CDR3 DNA reads TGTGCCAGCAGCTTAGATTCGGGGCTGTCAGAGACCCAGTACTTC.

The chain combines TRBV27 with TRBJ1-1, with TRBD1 as a possible D gene (6 bases). V dropped 4 bases and J dropped 2 bases, with 17 bases sitting between them. The CDR3 consists of 16 residues. In germline, CDR1 is MNHEY, CDR2 SMNVEV (reference sequence). This CDR3 reads CASSYRGTRLNTEAFF. The CDR3 region has the DNA TGTGCCAGCAGTTATCGCGGGACACGACTAAACACTGAAGCTTTCTTT.

The chain recombines TRBV11-2 with TRBJ2-5; D may be TRBD2 (6 bases). This CDR3 contains 14 residues. Germline lookup yields CDR1 SGHAT and CDR2 FQNNGV. V was trimmed by 3 bases and J by 2 bases, leaving 10 bases between them. The CDR3 protein is CASSFGRGQETQYF. CDR3 bases: TGTGCCAGCAGCTTCGGTCGGGGGCAAGAGACCCAGTACTTC.

The chain combines TRBV4-1 with TRBJ1-2; possible D gene TRBD1, 6 bases. V lost 5 bases and J 5 bases, leaving 9 bases between the germline ends. The CDR3 totals 12 residues. The germline V gene has CDR1 MGHRA and CDR2 YSYEKL. CDR3 in amino acids: CASSGRGYGYTF. In DNA, the CDR3 is TGCGCCAGCAGCGGCAGGGGATATGGCTACACCTTC.

The chain joins TRBV6-5 to TRBJ1-5; a weak D match, TRBD1 (6 bases). Germline values: CDR1 MNHEY, CDR2 SVGAGI. Trimming stripped 6 bases from V and 2 bases from J, with 11 bases between. The CDR3 is 14 amino acids. The CDR3 sequence is CASRKGGGNQPQHF. The CDR3 DNA is TGTGCCAGCAGGAAGGGGGGAGGCAATCAGCCCCAGCATTTT.

This chain joins TRBV7-8 and TRBJ2-3, with 8 positions matching TRBD2. V dropped 3 bases and J dropped 6; count of bases not matched to a gene: 8. Germline CDR1 and CDR2: SGHVS and FQNEAQ. The CDR3 spans 15 residues. CDR3 sequence (DNA): TGTGCCAGCAGCTTTTCAGCGGGAGTTGGTGATACGCAGTATTTT. This translates into CASSFSAGVGDTQYF.

This clone appeared a single time. The V and J genes are TRBV27 and TRBJ2-7; possibly TRBD1 for D (6 bases). Germline CDR1 reads MNHEY; CDR2 reads SMNVEV (reference sequence). Trimming stripped 5 bases from V and 4 bases from J, with 12 bases between. CDR3 length: 13 residues. The CDR3 sequence: CASSLIQGYEQYF. CDR3 bases: TGTGCCAGCAGTCTCATACAGGGTTACGAGCAGTACTTC.

CDR3 sequence reads: CASSSRTSGSNEQFF. The CDR3 coding sequence is TGTGCCAGCAGCTCTAGGACTAGCGGGAGCAATGAGCAGTTCTTC. The rearrangement links TRBV7-6 to TRBJ2-1, with 13 bases fitting TRBD2. The V and J ends lost 4 bases and 6 bases, in that order; junction bases with no gene match: 3. Germline V gene sequence: CDR1 SGHVS, CDR2 FNYEAQ. The CDR3 loop spans 15 amino acids.

The V call is TRBV4-3, the J call TRBJ2-1, with 14 bases identical to TRBD2. The germline CDR1 and CDR2 sequences are LGHNA and YSLEER. The CDR3 extends over 15 amino acids. J lost 7 bases, V lost 3 bases, and 2 bases had no gene match. The CDR3 here is CASSQRLAGGNEQFF. CDR3 nucleotides: TGCGCCAGCAGCCAGCGACTAGCGGGAGGGAATGAGCAGTTCTTC.

The V gene is TRBV6-5, the J gene TRBJ2-6, with TRBD1 matching 8 bases. V lost 4 bases, J lost 6 bases, and 8 bases stayed unmatched. The CDR3 totals 16 residues. Per germline, CDR1 MNHEY and CDR2 SVGAGI. The DNA for the CDR3 is TGTGCCAGCAGTTTCTCACCGACAGGGGAGGCCAACGTCCTGACTTTC. Its translation: CASSFSPTGEANVLTF.